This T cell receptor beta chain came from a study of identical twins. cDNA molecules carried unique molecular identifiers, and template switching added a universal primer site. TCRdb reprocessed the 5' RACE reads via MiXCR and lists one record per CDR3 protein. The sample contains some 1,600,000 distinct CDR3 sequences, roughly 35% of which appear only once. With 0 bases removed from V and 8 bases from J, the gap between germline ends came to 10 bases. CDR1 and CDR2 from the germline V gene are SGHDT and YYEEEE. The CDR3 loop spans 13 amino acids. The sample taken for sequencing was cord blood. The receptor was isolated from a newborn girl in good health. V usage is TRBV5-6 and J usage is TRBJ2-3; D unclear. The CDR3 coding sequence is TGTGCCAGCAGCTTGGCCGAGAGTTTTACGCAGTATTTT. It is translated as CASSLAESFTQYF.